A single sample gave rise to the 18 T cell receptor beta chains below, sequenced in a study of PD-1 blockade in classical Hodgkin lymphoma. The time point here: cycle 4 day 1 (C4D1), after about 6 weeks of nivolumab. Autologous stem cell transplantation was followed by relapse in every patient, and brentuximab vedotin exposure varied. Measured with immunoSEQ multiplex PCR; TCRdb has only the in-frame clones, and not every one. The sample comprises some 93,000 clones, around four fifths of which are singletons, and over 8% rests with the top ten. The specimen comprised peripheral blood mononuclear cells (PBMCs), sampled before the fourth cycle of nivolumab. These receptor sequences come from a human donor with classical Hodgkin lymphoma.

V usage is TRBV2 and J usage is TRBJ1-2; unclear D gene. CDR1 and CDR2 (germline): SNHLY, FYNNEI. Trimming removed 4 bases from V and 8 bases from J, with 11 bases in between. This CDR3 has 12 residues. CDR3 sequence: CASSAGPWGYTF. CDR3 bases: TGTGCCAGCAGTGCGGGCCCGTGGGGCTACACCTTC.

This clone appeared once. The chain employs TRBV7-2 and TRBJ2-7; the match to TRBD2 covers 7 bases. The CDR3 consists of 14 residues. V lost 7 bases to trimming and J lost 3 bases; unmatched junction nucleotides: 9. Germline lookup yields CDR1 SGHTA and CDR2 FQGNSA. CDR3 sequence (DNA): TGTGCCAGCACCTTGGGGAGGGGTCTCTACGAGCAGTACTTC. This codes for CASTLGRGLYEQYF.

The V gene is TRBV6-5, the J gene TRBJ2-7; D call uncertain. Germline V gives CDR1 MNHEY, CDR2 SVGAGI. V was clipped by 2 bases and J by 1 base, with 6 bases between them. This CDR3 comprises 13 residues. The CDR3 protein is CASSYEESYEQYF. The DNA of the CDR3 is TGTGCCAGCAGTTACGAGGAGTCCTACGAGCAGTACTTC.

Points on this clone: A read error may account for a junction end that differs from germline. The rearrangement links TRBV6-9 to TRBJ2-2; D is unresolved. The CDR3 consists of 15 residues. Germline V CDR1 and CDR2: MNHGY, SVAAGI. The CDR3 DNA follows: TGTGCCGGCAGTTACTTATCAGTGACAACCGGGGAGCTGTTTTTT. Amino acid sequence: CAGSYLSVTTGELFF.

This rearrangement joins TRBV30 to TRBJ2-5; maybe TRBD2 (6 bases). CDR1 and CDR2 (germline): GTSNPN, SVGIG (reference sequence). Trimming pared 5 bases from V and 4 bases from J, leaving 11 bases between. The CDR3 spans 12 residues. CDR3 nucleotides: TGTGCCTGGGGACGGGGGACAGAGACCCAGTACTTC. It specifies CAWGRGTETQYF.

The chain uses TRBV14 and TRBJ2-3, with D possibly matching TRBD1 (5 bases). The CDR3 has 15 residues. Germline lookup yields CDR1 SGHDN and CDR2 FVKESK. V shed 4 bases and J shed 4 bases, with 15 bases lying between them. The CDR3 nucleotides are TGTGCCAGCAGCCCGGACCCTGGGGCCGCAGATACGCAGTATTTT. Translation gives CASSPDPGAADTQYF.

CDR3 DNA: TGTGCCAGCAGTGAAGGTCGGATTGGAGGGGAACATTTT. Amino acids: CASSEGRIGGEHF. The V call is TRBV6-1, the J call TRBJ1-5; weak D call: TRBD1 (5 bases). Germline V gene sequence: CDR1 MNHNS, CDR2 SASEGT. The CDR3 has 13 residues. Between the trimmed V and J ends, which lost 1 base and 16 bases, there was a span of 17 bases.

CDR3 protein: CAYGKRSYNEQFF. In DNA form, the CDR3 reads TGTGCATACGGGAAACGCTCCTACAATGAGCAGTTCTTC. V gene TRBV28 combines with J gene TRBJ2-1; tentatively, D is TRBD2 (5 bases). The length of the CDR3 is 13 residues. Germline CDR1 reads MDHEN; CDR2 reads SYDVKM. The whole variable domain, filled in from reference TRBV28 and TRBJ2-1, reads DVKVTQSSRYLVKRTGEKVFLECVQDMDHENMFWYRQDPGLGLRLIYFSYDVKMKEKGDIPEGYSVSREKKERFSLILESASTNQTSMYLCAYGKRSYNEQFFGPGTRLTVL.

This rearrangement joins TRBV9 to TRBJ2-5; maybe TRBD2 (5 bases). Germline values: CDR1 SGDLS, CDR2 YYNGEE. V was shortened by 0 bases and J by 5 bases, with 20 bases between the two germline ends. The CDR3 runs to 17 residues. Here the CDR3 DNA reads TGTGCCAGCAGCGTAGGCCACGACCCAGCCAGGAGGGAGACCCAGTACTTC. Translating gives CASSVGHDPARRETQYF.

This clone has just one count. V and J are TRBV18 and TRBJ1-4, with no clear D. Looked up from germline, CDR1 is KGHSH and CDR2 is LQKENI. The length of the CDR3 is 15 residues. Trimming shortened V by 2 bases and J by 8 bases, and 15 bases separated the two germline ends. The CDR3 reads CASSPARVLGEKLFF. In nucleotides, the CDR3 is TGTGCCAGCTCACCAGCGAGGGTCTTGGGGGAAAAACTGTTTTTT.

The rearrangement links TRBV10-3 to TRBJ2-1; D gene unclear. In germline, CDR1 is ENHRY, CDR2 SYGVKD. The length of the CDR3 is 13 residues. The germline V and J ends were trimmed by 3 bases and 9 bases, with 12 bases remaining between them. The CDR3 is CAISDIGSGEQFF. The CDR3 nucleotides read TGTGCCATCAGTGATATAGGGTCAGGTGAGCAGTTCTTC.

The chain couples TRBV6-4 to TRBJ2-1; 12 nucleotides agree with TRBD2. The CDR3 loop spans 13 amino acids. V was pared by 2 bases and J by 13 bases, with 3 bases of the junction left unmatched. Looked up from germline, CDR1 is MRHNA and CDR2 is SNTAGT. The DNA of the CDR3 is TGTGCCAGCAGTGACCGACTAGCGGGGGCTCAGTTCTTC. It specifies CASSDRLAGAQFF.

This clone rates as medium-sized. The chain recombines TRBV2 with TRBJ1-1, with 9 bases fitting TRBD1. The V segment lost 6 bases and the J segment 4 bases; nucleotides outside the gene matches: 3. This CDR3 has 13 residues. The V gene's germline CDR1 is SNHLY and CDR2 FYNNEI. The CDR3 is CASRGGQGTEAFF. The DNA for the CDR3 is TGTGCCAGCAGAGGGGGACAGGGCACTGAAGCTTTCTTT.

The chain is built from TRBV28 and TRBJ1-2, with D uncertain. Germline CDR1 is MDHEN and CDR2 is SYDVKM. The V and J ends lost 4 bases and 7 bases respectively, with 7 bases between them. There are 11 residues in the CDR3. Here the CDR3 reads CASSSDGGYTF. The CDR3, as DNA: TGTGCCAGCAGTTCGGACGGTGGCTACACCTTC.

The chain uses TRBV7-8 and TRBJ1-2; D possibly corresponds to TRBD1 (5 bases). Germline V lookup: CDR1 SGHVS, CDR2 FQNEAQ. The V gene lost 1 base and the J gene lost 5 bases, with 14 bases spanning the gap. The CDR3 extends over 15 amino acids. The CDR3 protein is CASSLGDPSLYGYTF. The CDR3 coding sequence is TGTGCCAGCAGCTTAGGGGACCCAAGTTTGTATGGCTACACCTTC.

On this clone itself: This likely came from a read error, as a far larger clone is one base away. The same CDR3 also results from other DNA sequences found in this sample. The chain recombines TRBV7-9 with TRBJ1-2; possible D gene TRBD1, 6 bases. The CDR3 covers 13 residues. Deletions cut 4 bases from V and 4 bases from J, with 10 bases between. Germline values: CDR1 SEHNR, CDR2 FQNEAQ (reference sequence). CDR3 residues: CASSWDKSYGYTF. The CDR3 DNA reads TGTGCCAGCAGCTGGGACAAGTCCTATGGCTACACCTTC. The full variable domain, in which reference TRBV7-9 and TRBJ1-2 provide the parts outside the CDR3, is DTGVSQNPRHKITKRGQNVTFRCDPISEHNRLYWYRQTLGQGPEFLTYFQNEAQLEKSRLLSDRFSAERPKGSFSTLEIQRTEQGDSAMYLCASSWDKSYGYTFGSGTRLTVV.

This chain connects TRBV11-2 to TRBJ2-3, with D possibly TRBD2 on 6 matching bases. V was clipped by 2 bases and J by 5 bases, with 14 bases between them. CDR1 is SGHAT, CDR2 FQNNGV, per germline. This CDR3 is built from 15 residues. The CDR3 reads CASSLRGLEVDTQYF. CDR3 bases: TGTGCCAGCAGCTTAAGGGGACTGGAAGTAGATACGCAGTATTTT.

The J gene is TRBJ2-7, the V gene TRBV9; weak D call: TRBD2 (5 bases). Germline V lookup: CDR1 SGDLS, CDR2 YYNGEE. Trimming removed 0 bases from V and 3 bases from J, with 7 bases in between. The CDR3 is 13 amino acids. In DNA, the CDR3 is TGTGCCAGCAGCGTAGGAGGGAACTACGAGCAGTACTTC. It specifies CASSVGGNYEQYF.